Detailed here is one T cell receptor beta chain. This specimen comes from a study of blood T cell repertoires in COVID-19. Assay: immunoSEQ multiplex PCR; the TCRdb copy retains only in-frame clones and omits some. The sample lists some 170,000 clones, roughly 87% occurring once. V shed 2 bases, J shed 2 bases, and the junction held 1 base outside the gene matches. Germline CDR1 is SGHDT and CDR2 is YYEEEE. This CDR3 is 13 amino acids long. V usage is TRBV5-6 and J usage is TRBJ2-7, with TRBD1 matching over 7 bases. Sequenced sample: PBMCs or T cells enriched from blood (not recorded which). The receptor was derived from a human donor with acute COVID-19. The donor label of this sample is uncertain. CDR3 coding DNA: TGTGCCAGCAGCTTCCAGGGGGCCTACGAGCAGTACTTC. It encodes CASSFQGAYEQYF. The whole variable domain, remainder taken from reference TRBV5-6 and TRBJ2-7, is DAGVTQSPTHLIKTRGQQVTLRCSPKSGHDTVSWYQQALGQGPQFIFQYYEEEERQRGNFPDRFSGHQFPNYSSELNVNALLLGDSALYLCASSFQGAYEQYFGPGTRLTVT.